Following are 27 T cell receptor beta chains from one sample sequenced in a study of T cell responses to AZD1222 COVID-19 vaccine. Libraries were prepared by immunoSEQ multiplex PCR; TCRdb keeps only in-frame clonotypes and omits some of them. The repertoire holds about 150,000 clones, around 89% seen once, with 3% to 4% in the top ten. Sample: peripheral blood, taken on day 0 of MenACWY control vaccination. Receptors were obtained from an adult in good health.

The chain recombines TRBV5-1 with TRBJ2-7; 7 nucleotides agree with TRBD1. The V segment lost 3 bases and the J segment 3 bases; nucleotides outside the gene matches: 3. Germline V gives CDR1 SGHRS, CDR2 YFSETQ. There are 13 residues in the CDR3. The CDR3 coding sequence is TGCGCCAGCAGCTCAGGGGGTTTCTACGAGCAGTACTTC. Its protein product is CASSSGGFYEQYF.

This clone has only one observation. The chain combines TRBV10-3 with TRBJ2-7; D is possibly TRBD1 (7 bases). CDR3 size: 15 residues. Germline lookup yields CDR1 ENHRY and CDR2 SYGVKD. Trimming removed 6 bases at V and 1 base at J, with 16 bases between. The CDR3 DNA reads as TGTGCCATCAGGGAAGGCAGGGGGGAATCCTACGAGCAGTACTTC. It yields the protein CAIREGRGESYEQYF.

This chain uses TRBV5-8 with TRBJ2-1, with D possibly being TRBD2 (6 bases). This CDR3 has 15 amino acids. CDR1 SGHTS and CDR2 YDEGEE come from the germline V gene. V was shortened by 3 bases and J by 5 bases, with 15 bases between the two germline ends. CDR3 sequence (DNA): TGTGCCAGCAGCTATGTTCGGGACTGGAACAATGAGCAGTTCTTC. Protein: CASSYVRDWNNEQFF.

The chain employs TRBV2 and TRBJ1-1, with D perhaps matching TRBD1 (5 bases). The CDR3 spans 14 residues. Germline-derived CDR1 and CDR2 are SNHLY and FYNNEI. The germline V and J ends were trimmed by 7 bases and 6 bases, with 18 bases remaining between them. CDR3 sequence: CASTPDQGMSEAFF. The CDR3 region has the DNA TGTGCCAGCACCCCCGACCAGGGAATGTCTGAAGCTTTCTTT.

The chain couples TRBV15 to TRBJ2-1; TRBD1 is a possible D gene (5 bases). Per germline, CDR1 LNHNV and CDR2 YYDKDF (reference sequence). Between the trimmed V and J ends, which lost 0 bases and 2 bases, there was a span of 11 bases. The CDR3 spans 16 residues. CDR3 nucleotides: TGTGCCACCAGCAGAGAAGGCAGGGAAACCTACAATGAGCAGTTCTTC. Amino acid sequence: CATSREGRETYNEQFF.

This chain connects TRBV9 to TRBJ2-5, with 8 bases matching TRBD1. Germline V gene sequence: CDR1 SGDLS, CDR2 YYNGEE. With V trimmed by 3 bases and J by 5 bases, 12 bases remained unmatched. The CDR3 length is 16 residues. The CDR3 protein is CASSARQGRAGETQYF. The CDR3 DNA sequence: TGTGCCAGCAGCGCACGACAGGGGCGGGCGGGGGAGACCCAGTACTTC. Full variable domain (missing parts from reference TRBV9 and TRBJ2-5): DSGVTQTPKHLITATGQRVTLRCSPRSGDLSVYWYQQSLDQGLQFLIQYYNGEERAKGNILERFSAQQFPDLHSELNLSSLELGDSALYFCASSARQGRAGETQYFGPGTRLLVL.

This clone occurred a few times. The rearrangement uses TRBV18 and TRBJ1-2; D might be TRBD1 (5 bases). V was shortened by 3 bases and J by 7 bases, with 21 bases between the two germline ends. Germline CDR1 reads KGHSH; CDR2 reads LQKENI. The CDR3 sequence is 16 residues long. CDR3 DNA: TGTGCCAGCTCACCGGATCTGGACGGGGGGATTAGTGGCTACACCTTC. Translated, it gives CASSPDLDGGISGYTF.

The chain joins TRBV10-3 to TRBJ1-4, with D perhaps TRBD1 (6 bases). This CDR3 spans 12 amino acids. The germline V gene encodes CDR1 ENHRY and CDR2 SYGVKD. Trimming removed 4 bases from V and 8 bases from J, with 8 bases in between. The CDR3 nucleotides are TGTGCCATCAGTGGGGGGCAGGAAAAACTGTTTTTT. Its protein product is CAISGGQEKLFF.

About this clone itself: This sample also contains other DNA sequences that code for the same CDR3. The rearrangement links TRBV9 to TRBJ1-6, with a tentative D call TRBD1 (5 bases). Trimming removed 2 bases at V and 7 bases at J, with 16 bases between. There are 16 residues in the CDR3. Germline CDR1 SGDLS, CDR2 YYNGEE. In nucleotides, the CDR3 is TGTGCCAGCAGCGTTGGTTACAGGAGTCAGAATTCACCCCTCCACTTT. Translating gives CASSVGYRSQNSPLHF. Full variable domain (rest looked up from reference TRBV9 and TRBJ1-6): DSGVTQTPKHLITATGQRVTLRCSPRSGDLSVYWYQQSLDQGLQFLIQYYNGEERAKGNILERFSAQQFPDLHSELNLSSLELGDSALYFCASSVGYRSQNSPLHFGNGTRLTVT.

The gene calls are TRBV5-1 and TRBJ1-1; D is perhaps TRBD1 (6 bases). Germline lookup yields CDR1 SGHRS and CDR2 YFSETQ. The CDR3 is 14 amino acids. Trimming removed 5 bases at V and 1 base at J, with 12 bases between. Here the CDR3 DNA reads TGCGCCAGCAGTGGACAGCCGGGGAACACTGAAGCTTTCTTT. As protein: CASSGQPGNTEAFF.

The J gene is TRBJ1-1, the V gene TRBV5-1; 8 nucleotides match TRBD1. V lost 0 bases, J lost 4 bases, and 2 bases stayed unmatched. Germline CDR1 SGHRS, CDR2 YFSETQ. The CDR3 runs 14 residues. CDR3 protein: CASSLDRGSTEAFF. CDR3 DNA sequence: TGCGCCAGCAGCTTGGACAGGGGGAGCACTGAAGCTTTCTTT.

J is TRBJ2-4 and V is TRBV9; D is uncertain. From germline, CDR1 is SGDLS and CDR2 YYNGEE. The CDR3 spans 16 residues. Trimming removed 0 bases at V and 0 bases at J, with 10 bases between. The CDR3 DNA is TGTGCCAGCAGCGTAGCGGCATCTTTAGCCAAAAACATTCAGTACTTC. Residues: CASSVAASLAKNIQYF.

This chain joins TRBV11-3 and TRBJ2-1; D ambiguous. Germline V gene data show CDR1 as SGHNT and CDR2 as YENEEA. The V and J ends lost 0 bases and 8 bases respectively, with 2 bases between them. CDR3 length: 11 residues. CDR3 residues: CASSLEDEQFF. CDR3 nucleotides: TGTGCCAGCAGCTTAGAGGATGAGCAGTTCTTC.

CDR3 amino acids: CASSLVANSGGAYEQYF. The DNA for the CDR3 is TGTGCCAGCAGCTTAGTGGCAAACAGCGGGGGAGCCTACGAGCAGTACTTC. J is TRBJ2-7 and V is TRBV7-9; 8 positions match TRBD2. With V trimmed by 1 base and J by 2 bases, 10 bases remained unmatched. The CDR3 is 17 residues long. Germline CDR1 SEHNR, CDR2 FQNEAQ (reference sequence).

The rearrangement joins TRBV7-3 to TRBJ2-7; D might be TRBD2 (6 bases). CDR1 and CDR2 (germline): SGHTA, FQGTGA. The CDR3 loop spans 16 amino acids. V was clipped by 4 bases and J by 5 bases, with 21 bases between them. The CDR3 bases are TGTGCCAGCAGCTCGGGAACTAGCCGGTCGGGGGACGAGCAGTACTTC. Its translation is CASSSGTSRSGDEQYF.

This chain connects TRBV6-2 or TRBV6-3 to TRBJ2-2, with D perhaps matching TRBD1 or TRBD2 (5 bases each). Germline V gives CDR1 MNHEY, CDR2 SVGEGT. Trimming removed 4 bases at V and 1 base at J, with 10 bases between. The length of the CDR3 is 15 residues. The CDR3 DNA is TGTGCCAGCAGTTTCCCGGGACGGAACACCGGGGAGCTGTTTTTT. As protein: CASSFPGRNTGELFF.

CDR3: CASRRTGGLEKLFF. CDR3 coding DNA: TGCGCCAGCAGGCGGACGGGGGGCCTAGAAAAACTGTTTTTT. The chain couples TRBV4-1 to TRBJ1-4, with a weak D call TRBD1 (6 bases). V lost 6 bases and J 8 bases, leaving 16 bases between the germline ends. The CDR3 extends over 14 amino acids. Per germline, CDR1 MGHRA and CDR2 YSYEKL.

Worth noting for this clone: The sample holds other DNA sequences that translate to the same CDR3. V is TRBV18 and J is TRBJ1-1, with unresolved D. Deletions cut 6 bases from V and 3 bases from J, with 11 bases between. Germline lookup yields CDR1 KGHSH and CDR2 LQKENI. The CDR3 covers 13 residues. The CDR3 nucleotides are TGTGCCAGCTCCCCGCGGGCGGACACTGAAGCTTTCTTT. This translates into CASSPRADTEAFF.

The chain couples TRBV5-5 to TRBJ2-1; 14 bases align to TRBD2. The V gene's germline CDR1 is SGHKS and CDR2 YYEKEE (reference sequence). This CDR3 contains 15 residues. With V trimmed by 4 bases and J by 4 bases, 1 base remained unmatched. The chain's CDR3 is CASSGTSGSYNEQFF. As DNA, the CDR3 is TGTGCCAGCAGCGGGACTAGCGGGAGTTACAATGAGCAGTTCTTC. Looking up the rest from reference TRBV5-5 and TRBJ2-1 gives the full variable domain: DAGVTQSPTHLIKTRGQQVTLRCSPISGHKSVSWYQQVLGQGPQFIFQYYEKEERGRGNFPDRFSARQFPNYSSELNVNALLLGDSALYLCASSGTSGSYNEQFFGPGTRLTVL.

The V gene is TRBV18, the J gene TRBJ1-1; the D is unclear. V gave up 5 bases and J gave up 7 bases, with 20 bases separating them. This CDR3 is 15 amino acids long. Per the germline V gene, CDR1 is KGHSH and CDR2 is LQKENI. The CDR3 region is CASSAQGIGTGEAFF. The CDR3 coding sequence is TGTGCCAGCTCAGCGCAAGGGATAGGTACGGGTGAAGCTTTCTTT.

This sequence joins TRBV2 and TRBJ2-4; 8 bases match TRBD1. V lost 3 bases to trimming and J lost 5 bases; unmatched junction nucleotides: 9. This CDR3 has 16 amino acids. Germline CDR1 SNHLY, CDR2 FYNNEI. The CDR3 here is CASSEVSTGVENIQYF. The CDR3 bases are TGTGCCAGCAGTGAGGTATCGACAGGGGTGGAAAACATTCAGTACTTC.

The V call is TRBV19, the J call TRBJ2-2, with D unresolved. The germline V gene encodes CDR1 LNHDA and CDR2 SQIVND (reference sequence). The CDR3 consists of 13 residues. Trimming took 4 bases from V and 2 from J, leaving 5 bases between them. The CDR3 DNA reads TGTGCCAGTAGTAAAAGAAACACCGGGGAGCTGTTTTTT. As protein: CASSKRNTGELFF.

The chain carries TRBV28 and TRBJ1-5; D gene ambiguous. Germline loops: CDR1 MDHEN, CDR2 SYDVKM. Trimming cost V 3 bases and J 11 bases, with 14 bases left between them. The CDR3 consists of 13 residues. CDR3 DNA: TGTGCCAGCAGTTTCTCCCAGAATCCGACCCAGCATTTT. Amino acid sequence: CASSFSQNPTQHF.

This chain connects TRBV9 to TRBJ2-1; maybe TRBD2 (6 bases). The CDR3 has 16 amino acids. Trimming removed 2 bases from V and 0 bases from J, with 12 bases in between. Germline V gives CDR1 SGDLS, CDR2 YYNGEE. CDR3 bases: TGTGCCAGCAGCGTTCGTCGGGAGCACTCCTACAATGAGCAGTTCTTC. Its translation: CASSVRREHSYNEQFF.

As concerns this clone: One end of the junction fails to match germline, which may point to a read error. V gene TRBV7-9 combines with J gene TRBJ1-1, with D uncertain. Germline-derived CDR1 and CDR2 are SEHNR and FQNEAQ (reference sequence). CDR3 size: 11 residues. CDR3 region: CASSGEVEAFF. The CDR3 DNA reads TGTGCCAGCAGCGGGGAGGTTGAAGCTTTCTTC.

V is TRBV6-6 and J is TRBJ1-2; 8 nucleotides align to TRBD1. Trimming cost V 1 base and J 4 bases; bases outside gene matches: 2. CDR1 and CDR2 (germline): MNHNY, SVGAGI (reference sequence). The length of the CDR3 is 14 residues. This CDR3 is CASSYLDRVYGYTF. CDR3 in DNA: TGTGCCAGCAGTTACTTGGACAGGGTCTATGGCTACACCTTC.

This CDR3 is CAWSVNLVDQPQHF. The DNA for the CDR3 is TGTGCCTGGAGTGTAAATTTGGTCGATCAGCCCCAGCATTTT. This chain links TRBV30 with TRBJ1-5; D gene ambiguous. The CDR3 contains 14 residues. The germline V gene encodes CDR1 GTSNPN and CDR2 SVGIG (reference sequence). V shed 0 bases and J shed 5 bases, with 11 bases lying between them.